This is a list of T cell receptor beta chains from one sample in a study of T-cell reconstitution after alpha-beta-depleted transplantation in children. TCRdb re-called the PCR reads through MiXCR, storing one row per CDR3 protein. This sample carries about 90,000 distinct CDR3 sequences, 15% to 19% of them seen once, and the ten largest clones take around a fifth. The sample was PBMCs, mostly from graft donor cells, taken 180 days after TCRalphabeta/CD19-depleted stem cell transplant. Source of these receptors: a male patient between 2 and 10 years old who had a stem cell transplant for acute lymphoblastic leukemia, so the T cells may come from the graft donor. Each CDR3 is given with its conserved first and last residue. A D gene is named only where the DNA matches it firmly. A row's size may be missing; if present it is once, few, many or a size class.

abundance: .; j_gene: TRBJ2-7; d_gene: .; v_gene: TRBV12-3/TRBV12-4; CDR3aa: CASSFSLGTYEQYF; CDR3nt: TGTGCCAGCAGTTTCTCACTAGGAACCTACGAGCAGTACTTC
abundance: many; j_gene: TRBJ2-4; d_gene: TRBD2; v_gene: TRBV28; CDR3aa: CASSNTWTSGGWGKNIQYF; CDR3nt: TGTGCCAGCAGTAACACCTGGACTAGCGGGGGCTGGGGCAAAAACATTCAGTACTTC
abundance: .; j_gene: TRBJ1-5; d_gene: TRBD1; v_gene: TRBV7-9; CDR3aa: CASSSDREGNQPQHF; CDR3nt: TGTGCCAGCAGCAGCGACAGGGAAGGCAATCAGCCCCAGCATTTT
abundance: .; j_gene: TRBJ2-1; d_gene: .; v_gene: TRBV5-6; CDR3aa: CASSFGTGSNEQFF; CDR3nt: TGTGCCAGCAGCTTCGGTACAGGGAGTAATGAGCAGTTCTTC
abundance: .; j_gene: TRBJ1-4; d_gene: .; v_gene: TRBV7-9; CDR3aa: CASSFEATNEKLFF; CDR3nt: TGTGCCAGCAGCTTCGAGGCAACTAATGAAAAACTGTTTTTT
abundance: .; j_gene: TRBJ2-5; d_gene: .; v_gene: TRBV5-1; CDR3aa: CASSLLGATQETQYF; CDR3nt: TGCGCCAGCAGCTTGCTGGGGGCGACTCAAGAGACCCAGTACTTC
abundance: .; j_gene: TRBJ1-6; d_gene: .; v_gene: TRBV5-6; CDR3aa: CASSFKGVSYNSPLHF; CDR3nt: TGTGCCAGCAGCTTTAAAGGGGTCTCCTATAATTCACCCCTCCACTTT
abundance: .; j_gene: TRBJ2-2; d_gene: TRBD2; v_gene: TRBV7-8; CDR3aa: CASMRGINTGELFF; CDR3nt: TGTGCCAGCATGCGGGGGATAAACACCGGGGAGCTGTTTTTT
abundance: few; j_gene: TRBJ2-7; d_gene: .; v_gene: TRBV30; CDR3aa: CAWSVQGRVPYEQYF; CDR3nt: TGTGCCTGGAGTGTACAGGGAAGGGTCCCCTACGAGCAGTACTTC
abundance: once; j_gene: TRBJ1-2; d_gene: .; v_gene: TRBV20-1; CDR3aa: CSAITDLGGYGYTF; CDR3nt: TGCAGTGCTATTACAGACCTTGGGGGCTATGGCTACACCTTC
abundance: .; j_gene: TRBJ2-2; d_gene: .; v_gene: TRBV3-1; CDR3aa: CASCPRTGELFF; CDR3nt: TGTGCCTCCTGCCCGAGGACCGGGGAGCTGTTTTTT
abundance: .; j_gene: TRBJ1-1; d_gene: .; v_gene: TRBV7-8; CDR3aa: CASRPTRGSRGGTEAFF; CDR3nt: TGTGCCAGCAGGCCCACCCGGGGCTCGCGGGGCGGGACTGAAGCTTTCTTT
abundance: few; j_gene: TRBJ2-7; d_gene: TRBD1; v_gene: TRBV5-1; CDR3aa: CASSLTHRGPYEQYF; CDR3nt: TGCGCCAGCAGCTTGACCCACAGGGGACCCTACGAGCAGTACTTC
abundance: many; j_gene: TRBJ2-5; d_gene: TRBD1; v_gene: TRBV5-5; CDR3aa: CASSLRGLGETQYF; CDR3nt: TGTGCCAGCAGCTTAAGGGGGCTGGGGGAGACCCAGTACTTC
abundance: few; j_gene: TRBJ2-7; d_gene: TRBD2; v_gene: TRBV20-1; CDR3aa: CSARDPPISGGTYEQYF; CDR3nt: TGCAGTGCTAGGGATCCACCTATTAGCGGGGGGACTTACGAGCAGTACTTC
abundance: few; j_gene: TRBJ2-5; d_gene: .; v_gene: TRBV5-5; CDR3aa: CASSPRWYQETQYF; CDR3nt: TGTGCCAGCAGCCCGAGGTGGTACCAAGAGACCCAGTACTTC
abundance: .; j_gene: TRBJ2-1; d_gene: .; v_gene: TRBV11-2; CDR3aa: CASSQSGGQGYEQFF; CDR3nt: TGTGCCAGCAGCCAAAGCGGGGGACAGGGTTATGAGCAGTTCTTC
abundance: many; j_gene: TRBJ2-7; d_gene: .; v_gene: TRBV7-9; CDR3aa: CASSQSDEQYF; CDR3nt: TGTGCCAGCAGCCAGTCGGACGAGCAGTACTTC
abundance: .; j_gene: TRBJ2-7; d_gene: .; v_gene: TRBV15; CDR3aa: CATSMEGATYEQYF; CDR3nt: TGTGCCACCAGCATGGAAGGGGCAACCTACGAGCAGTACTTC
abundance: .; j_gene: TRBJ2-2; d_gene: TRBD2; v_gene: TRBV7-8; CDR3aa: CASSSLAGGPFGELFF; CDR3nt: TGTGCCAGCAGCTCCCTAGCGGGGGGGCCGTTCGGGGAGCTGTTTTTT
abundance: few; j_gene: TRBJ1-4; d_gene: .; v_gene: TRBV4-2; CDR3aa: CASSQGGYGGSEKLFF; CDR3nt: TGTGCCAGCAGCCAAGGAGGATACGGGGGCAGTGAAAAACTGTTTTTT
abundance: .; j_gene: TRBJ1-6; d_gene: .; v_gene: TRBV28; CDR3aa: CASSLGSRIPPLHF; CDR3nt: TGTGCCAGCAGCTTAGGCTCTAGAATCCCACCCCTCCACTTT
abundance: .; j_gene: TRBJ2-3; d_gene: TRBD2; v_gene: TRBV6-2/TRBV6-3; CDR3aa: CASISRGGKTAQYF; CDR3nt: TGTGCCAGCATTTCACGGGGGGGCAAGACGGCGCAGTATTTT
abundance: few; j_gene: TRBJ2-3; d_gene: .; v_gene: TRBV21-1; CDR3aa: CASSKATTDTQYF; CDR3nt: TGTGCCAGCAGCAAAGCAACCACAGATACGCAGTATTTT
abundance: once; j_gene: TRBJ2-1; d_gene: TRBD1; v_gene: TRBV6-1; CDR3aa: CASSPRPPGGSYNEQFF; CDR3nt: TGTGCCAGCAGTCCTCGGCCCCCAGGGGGATCCTACAATGAGCAGTTCTTC
abundance: few; j_gene: TRBJ2-5; d_gene: .; v_gene: TRBV5-1; CDR3aa: CASSLAGGAGETQYF; CDR3nt: TGCGCCAGCAGCTTGGCTGGGGGGGCCGGAGAGACCCAGTACTTC
abundance: few; j_gene: TRBJ2-1; d_gene: TRBD1; v_gene: TRBV18; CDR3aa: CASSPGQGATSSYNEQFF; CDR3nt: TGTGCCAGCTCACCCGGACAGGGGGCGACCAGCTCCTACAATGAGCAGTTCTTC
abundance: .; j_gene: TRBJ1-1; d_gene: TRBD1; v_gene: TRBV4-2; CDR3aa: CASSQDGVGRGVDEAFF; CDR3nt: TGTGCCAGCAGCCAAGATGGGGTAGGCAGGGGGGTGGATGAAGCTTTCTTT
abundance: .; j_gene: TRBJ1-1; d_gene: .; v_gene: TRBV7-9; CDR3aa: CASSRTQGVDTEAFF; CDR3nt: TGTGCCAGCAGCCGGACGCAGGGAGTGGACACTGAAGCTTTCTTT
abundance: .; j_gene: TRBJ1-2; d_gene: .; v_gene: TRBV12-3/TRBV12-4; CDR3aa: CASSFSGGYGYTF; CDR3nt: TGTGCCAGCAGTTTCTCTGGTGGCTATGGCTACACCTTC
abundance: few; j_gene: TRBJ1-1; d_gene: .; v_gene: TRBV18; CDR3aa: CASSPGPWQGNMNTEAFF; CDR3nt: TGTGCCAGCTCACCAGGTCCTTGGCAGGGCAACATGAACACTGAAGCTTTCTTT
abundance: few; j_gene: TRBJ2-7; d_gene: TRBD2; v_gene: TRBV30; CDR3aa: CASARTSQTLAYEQYF; CDR3nt: TGTGCCTCCGCCCGGACTAGCCAAACATTAGCCTACGAGCAGTACTTC